This paragraph covers one TCR beta chain sequence. Its specificity is not known. Trimming shortened V by 4 bases and J by 4 bases, and 7 bases separated the two germline ends. The CDR3 spans 13 residues. The germline V gene has CDR1 SNHLY and CDR2 FYNNEI. Reverse transcribing all isolated RNA meant expressed TCRB transcripts were sequenced. The method was immunoSEQ multiplex PCR; TCRdb's version includes in-frame clones alone and lacks a portion of them. The table includes some 250,000 clones, about 14% detected once. These data belong to a study of beta chain features in type 1 diabetes. Study findings and constraints: Naive, central memory and Treg TCRB repertoires seemed to resemble each other more closely in patients than they did in healthy donors. Shorter TCRB CDR3s, moderately but significantly so, marked every one of the four CD4+ subsets in Type 1 diabetes patients.

This TCR derives from a man aged 25 to 45 with type 1 diabetes. This chain uses TRBV2 with TRBJ1-4; D remains ambiguous. The sequenced sample consisted of naive CD4+ T cells from blood. The DNA of the CDR3 is TGTGCCAGCAGTGGGCAGAATAATGAAAAACTGTTTTTT. It is translated as CASSGQNNEKLFF.